This TCR beta chain was captured in a study of T cell repertoires in cytomegalovirus infection. Study details: Public TCR beta signatures marked donors with CMV infection and the matching HLA.

Overall study results and limits: Clonotype analysis showed dominance of the ex vivo response by HLA-C-restricted CMV-specific TCR beta clonotypes.

Notes on this clonotype: Its cognate antigen is unknown.

The CDR3 extends over 15 amino acids. CDR1 and CDR2 (germline): SQVTM, ANQGSEA. The ends were cut back, 1 base at V and 1 base at J, with 13 bases in the middle. MiXCR, applied by TCRdb to the reads, yields one record per CDR3 protein. This table has roughly 150,000 distinct CDR3 sequences, around 32% appearing once. The gene calls are TRBV29-1 and TRBJ2-5; D may be TRBD2 (7 bases). This clonotype was sampled from a human donor in good health (CMV status not recorded). Some clones in this sample may be carry-over from other donors' samples. Here the sequenced sample was CD8+ T cells from cultured PBMCs, taken from culture after CMV antigen stimulation. For the CDR3, the DNA is TGCAGCGTTGAAGCCTTGCGGGGGCGCCAAGAGACCCAGTACTTC. Translating gives CSVEALRGRQETQYF.